This is a list of T cell receptor beta chains from one sample in a study of blood T cell repertoires in COVID-19. Sequencing was performed with immunoSEQ multiplex PCR; in TCRdb, only in-frame clones are kept and a portion is missing. The sample yields some 150,000 clones, roughly 80% seen once. The sample comprised peripheral blood. These receptors all come from a woman between 40 and 50 years old with active or convalescent COVID-19. CDR3s include the opening cysteine and the closing phenylalanine or tryptophan. A D gene is named only where the DNA matches it firmly. Clone size is not always given. Where it is, it says once, few, many or a class for expanded clones.

TRBD1	-	TRBV11-3	TRBJ2-1	CASSLGTGPNNEQFF	TGTGCCAGCAGCCTCGGGACAGGCCCAAACAATGAGCAGTTCTTC
TRBD1	-	TRBV12-3/TRBV12-4	TRBJ1-5	CASSLDRDQPQHF	TGTGCCAGCAGTCTCGACAGGGATCAGCCCCAGCATTTT
TRBD1	once	TRBV28	TRBJ2-1	CASSLRGTGGYNEQFF	TGTGCCAGCAGTCTAAGAGGGACAGGAGGATACAATGAGCAGTTCTTC
-	-	TRBV4-3	TRBJ2-1	CASSQGPFRGAEQFF	TGCGCCAGCAGCCAAGGGCCGTTTCGCGGGGCCGAGCAGTTCTTC
TRBD2	-	TRBV5-1	TRBJ2-2	CASSGGTSGSAGELFF	TGCGCCAGCAGCGGCGGGACTAGCGGGAGTGCCGGGGAGCTGTTTTTT
-	-	TRBV18	TRBJ1-5	CASSGEYSNQPQHF	TGTGCCAGCTCGGGCGAGTATAGCAATCAGCCCCAGCATTTT
-	-	TRBV27	TRBJ2-2	CASSLPRSMNTGELFF	TGTGCCAGCAGTTTGCCGAGGTCCATGAACACCGGGGAGCTGTTTTTT
-	-	TRBV7-7	TRBJ2-2	CASSPTQGGELFF	TGTGCTAGCAGCCCCACTCAGGGCGGGGAGCTGTTTTTT
-	few	TRBV15	TRBJ2-7	CATSNGGSSYEQYF	TGTGCCACCAGCAACGGAGGCAGCAGCTACGAGCAGTACTTC
TRBD2	-	TRBV9	TRBJ2-1	CASSPLSGSPYNEQFF	TGTGCCAGCAGCCCCCTAAGCGGGAGTCCCTACAATGAGCAGTTCTTC
TRBD1	-	TRBV12-5	TRBJ2-2	CASAPGQGNTGELFF	TGTGCTAGTGCCCCGGGACAGGGAAACACCGGGGAGCTGTTTTTT
TRBD1	once	TRBV19	TRBJ2-4	CASKSGQGTKNIQYF	TGTGCCAGCAAGTCGGGACAGGGGACCAAAAACATTCAGTACTTC
-	-	TRBV5-6	TRBJ2-7	CASSPPSNSYEQYF	TGTGCCAGCAGCCCACCCAGTAACTCCTACGAGCAGTACTTC
-	-	TRBV5-4	TRBJ1-2	CASSSPRQTRDGYTF	TGTGCCAGCAGCTCACCAAGACAGACTCGGGATGGCTACACCTTC
TRBD1	few	TRBV5-6	TRBJ1-6	CASSTGQVRSYNSPLHF	TGTGCCAGCAGCACCGGACAGGTTCGGTCCTATAATTCACCCCTCCACTTT
TRBD1	-	TRBV4-1	TRBJ2-5	CASSPPGTGDRGQYF	TGCGCCAGCAGCCCACCGGGGACAGGGGATAGAGGCCAGTACTTC
TRBD1	-	TRBV7-8	TRBJ1-1	CASSLRSAGGTEAFF	TGTGCCAGCAGCTTAAGGTCTGCAGGGGGCACTGAAGCTTTCTTT
TRBD1	-	TRBV5-6	TRBJ1-3	CASTLDRAGNTIYF	TGTGCCAGCACCCTAGACAGGGCTGGAAACACCATATATTTT
-	few	TRBV30	TRBJ1-2	CAWSPGGSSNYGYTF	TGTGCCTGGAGTCCCGGGGGGAGTTCTAACTATGGCTACACCTTC
-	-	TRBV4-2	TRBJ2-5	CASSPNGGIQETQYF	TGTGCCAGCAGCCCCAACGGAGGAATCCAAGAGACCCAGTACTTC
-	many	TRBV10-3	TRBJ1-4	CAIGGDQNEKLFF	TGTGCCATCGGGGGGGACCAGAATGAAAAACTGTTTTTT
TRBD1	-	TRBV25-1	TRBJ2-1	CASSAHWTGGSNEQFF	TGTGCCAGCAGTGCCCATTGGACAGGGGGGAGCAATGAGCAGTTCTTC
TRBD1	-	TRBV7-9	TRBJ1-1	CASSLAPTGGTEAFF	TGTGCCAGCAGCTTAGCCCCCACAGGGGGCACTGAAGCTTTCTTT
-	-	TRBV7-9	TRBJ2-7	CASSDSPGWYGEQYF	TGTGCCAGCAGCGATTCTCCCGGGTGGTACGGCGAGCAGTACTTC
TRBD2	few	TRBV28	TRBJ2-7	CASSLTSGGSWEQYF	TGTGCCAGCAGTTTAACTAGCGGGGGGAGTTGGGAGCAGTACTTC
-	-	TRBV5-1	TRBJ2-7	CASSWTEAYTYEQYF	TGCGCCAGCAGCTGGACGGAGGCCTATACCTACGAGCAGTACTTC
TRBD2	-	TRBV4-1	TRBJ2-1	CASSQEGLAGGRNEQFF	TGCGCCAGCAGCCAAGAAGGGCTAGCGGGGGGAAGGAATGAGCAGTTCTTC
TRBD2	-	TRBV7-2	TRBJ2-7	CASSLGPSGTYEQYF	TGTGCCAGCAGCTTAGGCCCTAGCGGAACCTACGAGCAGTACTTC
-	-	TRBV30	TRBJ1-3	CAWIPGGVSGNTIYF	TGTGCCTGGATTCCCGGGGGGGTCTCTGGAAACACCATATATTTT
-	once	TRBV5-4	TRBJ2-1	CASSLAMRENEQFF	TGTGCCAGCAGCTTGGCTATGAGGGAAAATGAGCAGTTCTTC
TRBD1	-	TRBV18	TRBJ1-1	CASSPPTGPTEAFF	TGTGCCAGCTCACCACCGACAGGGCCCACTGAAGCTTTCTTT
-	-	TRBV7-9	TRBJ1-6	CASSLGSSPLHF	TGTGCCAGCAGCCTGGGGAGTTCACCCCTCCACTTT
-	-	TRBV28	TRBJ1-1	CASSPRRRATEAFF	TGTGCCAGCAGTCCGCGGAGGCGGGCCACTGAAGCTTTCTTT
-	-	TRBV6-5	TRBJ2-1	CASTWLARYNEQFF	TGTGCCAGCACATGGCTAGCGCGATACAATGAGCAGTTCTTC
TRBD1	-	TRBV6-1	TRBJ1-2	CASSEARTGVYGYTF	TGTGCCAGCAGTGAAGCGCGGACAGGGGTTTATGGCTACACCTTC
-	-	TRBV21-1	TRBJ1-5	CASSKGTGRRNQPQHF	TGTGCCAGCAGCAAGGGGACAGGGCGCCGCAATCAGCCCCAGCATTTT
TRBD2	-	TRBV13	TRBJ2-1	CASSLGRLAGYNEQFF	TGTGCCAGCAGCTTAGGCCGGCTAGCGGGATACAATGAGCAGTTCTTC
-	-	TRBV25-1	TRBJ2-7	CASSAQYEQYF	TGTGCCAGCAGTGCCCAATACGAGCAGTACTTC
TRBD1	-	TRBV11-2	TRBJ2-7	CASSLVGAGTGTYEQYF	TGTGCCAGCAGCTTAGTCGGAGCCGGGACAGGGACCTACGAGCAGTACTTC
TRBD1	-	TRBV28	TRBJ2-5	CASWGQAVGPRETQYF	TGTGCCAGCTGGGGACAGGCAGTAGGCCCCCGGGAGACCCAGTACTTC
-	-	TRBV14	TRBJ1-6	CASSPSGTASSYNSPLHF	TGTGCCAGCAGCCCTTCCGGTACCGCGAGCTCCTATAATTCACCCCTCCACTTT
TRBD2	-	TRBV19	TRBJ2-1	CASSRWGLAGELGEQFF	TGTGCCAGTAGTCGGTGGGGCCTAGCGGGAGAGTTGGGTGAGCAGTTCTTC
-	-	TRBV19	TRBJ1-1	CASSTKTVNTEAFF	TGTGCCAGTAGTACCAAGACAGTGAACACTGAAGCTTTCTTT
TRBD2	-	TRBV3-1/TRBV3-2	TRBJ2-7	CASSQQRGGGYEQYF	TGTGCCAGCAGCCAACAGCGGGGGGGAGGATACGAGCAGTACTTC
TRBD2	-	TRBV30	TRBJ2-5	CAWSRGGDQETQYF	TGTGCCTGGAGTCGGGGGGGTGATCAAGAGACCCAGTACTTC
TRBD1	-	TRBV27	TRBJ2-3	CASIRTGTGRDTQYF	TGTGCCAGCATCCGAACCGGGACAGGACGGGATACGCAGTATTTT
-	-	TRBV5-1	TRBJ1-2	CASSFGENYGYTF	TGCGCCAGCAGCTTCGGGGAGAACTATGGCTACACCTTC
TRBD2	-	TRBV5-1	TRBJ2-4	CASSPTGLAGFAKNIQYF	TGCGCCAGCAGCCCGACGGGGCTAGCGGGATTCGCCAAAAACATTCAGTACTTC
TRBD1	-	TRBV11-2	TRBJ1-2	CASSTGQNYGYTF	TGTGCCAGCAGCACGGGACAGAACTATGGCTACACCTTC
TRBD2	-	TRBV5-6	TRBJ2-1	CASSVRGAGVNEQFF	TGTGCCAGCAGCGTCCGGGGAGCGGGAGTCAATGAGCAGTTCTTC
TRBD2	-	TRBV29-1	TRBJ2-1	CSVGSGRDEQFF	TGCAGCGTAGGTAGCGGGAGAGATGAGCAGTTCTTC
TRBD1	-	TRBV4-2	TRBJ2-3	CASSFGQGSTDTQYF	TGTGCCAGCAGCTTCGGACAGGGAAGCACAGATACGCAGTATTTT